These 21 T cell receptor beta chains came from one sample sequenced in a study of Graves' ophthalmopathy and Graves' hyperthyroidism (dated 2018 in TCRdb). Sequencing was performed on an Illumina HiSeq 2000. For repertoire sequencing, the TCR beta CDR3 regions were amplified from RNA transcripts. The first round was an RT-PCR using HTBI primers with the Qiagen OneStep RT-PCR kit, and this first round was followed by a second-round multiplex PCR, then size selection and purification. The public reads were reanalyzed by TCRdb: fastp trimming at Q25, MiXCR alignment, in-frame beta chains only. CDR3 protein duplicates are merged, each entry listing the most common genes and DNA. The sample table lists approximately 1.2 million distinct CDR3 sequences, roughly 35% of them with a count of one. The top ten clonotypes cover around 10% of the sample. The sequenced sample consisted of peripheral blood or thyroid tissue (not recorded which). Source of these receptors: an adult man with Graves' hyperthyroidism.

Comment on this clonotype: No DNA is shown, since the ends of the CDR3 on it are uncertain; the CDR3 is the one TCRdb lists. The CDR3 reads CASSAPGHKEQYFGPGPYGYTF. The chain is built from TRBV25-1 and TRBJ1-2; the listed D gene, TRBD1, was not tested against the DNA. The CDR3 is 22 amino acids long, termini counted. Germline V gene sequence: CDR1 MGHDK, CDR2 SYGVNS.

This clonotype was picked up many times. V and J are TRBV20-1 and TRBJ1-4; the match to TRBD1 covers 7 bases. This CDR3 comprises 13 residues. Germline assignment: CDR1 DFQATT and CDR2 SNEGSKA (reference sequence). V lost 1 base to trimming and J lost 7 bases; unmatched junction nucleotides: 3. CDR3 sequence (DNA): TGCAGTGCTAGAGGACAGGGTTCTGAAAAACTGTTTTTT. Protein product: CSARGQGSEKLFF.

The V and J genes are TRBV7-2 and TRBJ2-5; 9 bases align to TRBD2. Germline loops: CDR1 SGHTA, CDR2 FQGNSA. V shed 1 base and J 2 bases; nucleotides not matched to a gene: 5. This CDR3 spans 16 amino acids. CDR3 sequence reads: CASSLGTSVSQETQYF. The CDR3 DNA follows: TGTGCCAGCAGCTTAGGGACTAGCGTATCTCAAGAGACCCAGTACTTC.

As to this clonotype: One junction end disagrees with the germline gene, perhaps due to a read error. V is TRBV14 and J is TRBJ2-7, with D possibly TRBD1 on 5 matching bases. The CDR3 contains 16 residues. Germline V gene data show CDR1 as SGHDN and CDR2 as FVKESK. The CDR3 bases are TGTGCCAGCAGCCCAGATTTCGTAAACAGGCTTTACGGGCAGTACTTC. Protein product: CASSPDFVNRLYGQYF.

On this clonotype itself: A much bigger clone sits one base away, suggesting this may be a read error. The V and J genes are TRBV19 and TRBJ2-2; D gene ambiguous. Germline V gene sequence: CDR1 LNHDA, CDR2 SQIVND (reference sequence). Trimming stripped 8 bases from V and 0 bases from J, with 10 bases between. CDR3 length: 14 amino acids. The CDR3 loop reads CASHSFSNTGELFF. The CDR3 coding sequence is TGTGCCAGTCATAGTTTTTCGAACACCGGGGAGCTGTTTTTT.

Worth noting for this clonotype: This may stem from a read error, because a much larger clone lies one nucleotide away. V and J are TRBV7-7 and TRBJ1-3; a possible D gene is TRBD1 (6 bases). The CDR3 runs 16 residues. Germline CDR1 reads SSHAT; CDR2 reads FNYEAQ (reference sequence). V was shortened by 0 bases and J by 0 bases, with 9 bases between the two germline ends. The chain's CDR3 is CASSLARGNSGNTIYF. The CDR3, as DNA: TGTGCCAGCAGCTTAGCGAGGGGGAACTCTGGAAACACCATATATTTT.

The table lists this clonotype with many counts. The gene calls are TRBV9 and TRBJ2-7; D possibly corresponds to TRBD2 (5 bases). The CDR3 is 13 amino acids. Trimming left V 0 bases short and J 6 bases short, with 10 bases between. The germline V gene encodes CDR1 SGDLS and CDR2 YYNGEE. The CDR3 loop reads CASSVGLGGEQYF. The CDR3 DNA follows: TGTGCCAGCAGCGTAGGTCTAGGAGGCGAGCAGTACTTC.

A word on this clonotype: A much larger clone sits a single nucleotide away, making a read error possible. This rearrangement joins TRBV10-3 to TRBJ2-5, with 11 positions matching TRBD2. The CDR3 spans 15 residues. V was pared by 5 bases and J by 7 bases, with 9 bases of the junction left unmatched. Germline-derived CDR1 and CDR2 are ENHRY and SYGVKD. CDR3 DNA: TGTGCCATCAGTTCAGGACTAGCGGGCCGAGGGACCCAGTACTTC. Its protein is CAISSGLAGRGTQYF.

This clonotype has a count of ten or more. The chain combines TRBV12-3 or TRBV12-4 with TRBJ1-2, with a weak D call TRBD1 (5 bases). Trimming removed 3 bases from V and 0 bases from J, with 11 bases in between. The CDR3 has 15 residues. The CDR3 is CASSLGVTTNYGYTF. CDR3 in DNA: TGTGCCAGCAGTTTGGGGGTTACGACTAACTATGGCTACACCTTC.

This clonotype was seen a handful of times. Since a much larger clone is just one base distant, this may be a read error. The chain employs TRBV6-5 and TRBJ1-1; weak D call: TRBD1 (5 bases). CDR1 and CDR2 from the germline V gene are MNHEY and SVGAGI. V dropped 2 bases and J dropped 3 bases, with 7 bases sitting between them. This CDR3 spans 13 amino acids. Here the CDR3 reads CASSYARDTEAFF. Written as DNA, the CDR3 is TGTGCCAGCAGTTACGCCAGGGACACTGAAGCTTTCTTT.

In its sample, this clonotype was seen once. The chain joins TRBV7-2 to TRBJ2-5; D not resolved. The germline CDR1 and CDR2 sequences are SGHTA and FQGNSA. This CDR3 spans 16 amino acids. V lost 1 base and J lost 3, with 15 bases in between. The CDR3 DNA is TGTGCCAGCAGCTTAGTAGGCAGCTCCGAGAAAGAGACCCAGTACTTC. Protein sequence: CASSLVGSSEKETQYF.

The chain employs TRBV6-1 and TRBJ1-2, with a possible D match to TRBD1 (6 bases). The V and J ends lost 3 bases and 2 bases respectively, with 10 bases between them. CDR1 MNHNS and CDR2 SASEGT come from the germline V gene. The length of the CDR3 is 14 residues. CDR3 region: CASSEGTSNYGYTF. In DNA form, the CDR3 reads TGTGCCAGCAGTGAGGGGACATCAAACTATGGCTACACCTTC.

This clonotype was seen many times. The rearrangement links TRBV7-9 to TRBJ1-5; possible D gene TRBD1, 5 bases. CDR1 is SEHNR, CDR2 FQNEAQ, per germline (reference sequence). V was pared by 5 bases and J by 2 bases, with 13 bases between. The CDR3 extends over 15 amino acids. In DNA, the CDR3 is TGTGCCAGCAGCCCTTGGGGGGGAGGCAATCAGCCCCAGCATTTT. This translates into CASSPWGGGNQPQHF.

The chain links TRBV29-1 to TRBJ1-1, with D tentatively TRBD1 (6 bases). From germline, CDR1 is SQVTM and CDR2 ANQGSEA. CDR3 length equals 12 residues. V was shortened by 8 bases and J by 6 bases, with 16 bases between the two germline ends. CDR3 DNA sequence: TGCAGCTACCCCCTCAGGGGACCTGAAGCTTTCTTT. Its protein is CSYPLRGPEAFF.

A few counts support this clonotype. This sequence may be a read error, since a much larger clone differs from it by one base. The J gene is TRBJ2-7, the V gene TRBV7-9; the D gene is possibly TRBD2 (5 bases). The CDR3 loop spans 13 amino acids. V lost 6 bases and J 4 bases, leaving 13 bases between the germline ends. CDR1 and CDR2 from the germline V gene are SEHNR and FQNEAQ (reference sequence). CDR3 residues: CASRHGEQYEQYF. CDR3 DNA sequence: TGTGCCAGCAGGCATGGGGAGCAGTACGAGCAGTACTTC.

About this clonotype itself: At one of its ends the junction is not consistent with the germline gene, which may arise from a read error. V and J are TRBV25-1 and TRBJ2-3; a weak D match, TRBD1 (8 bases). This CDR3 comprises 16 residues. The germline V gene has CDR1 MGHDK and CDR2 SYGVNS. The CDR3 spells CASSESMDRDYNEQFF. In nucleotides, the CDR3 is TGTGCCAGCAGTGAATCTATGGACAGGGACTACAATGAGCAGTTCTTT.

CDR3 protein: CASRNGQANSYEQYF. The DNA of the CDR3 is TGTGCCAGCAGAAACGGACAGGCCAACTCCTACGAGCAGTACTTC. The J gene is TRBJ2-7, the V gene TRBV6-2 or TRBV6-3; 7 nucleotides match TRBD1. The germline V gene encodes CDR1 MNHEY and CDR2 SVGEGT. V trimming: 6 bases; J trimming: 0 bases; junction bases outside the gene matches: 8. The CDR3 totals 15 residues.

This clonotype was seen many times. Its ends do not fully match the called genes, so a read error is possible. The CDR3 region has the DNA TGTGCCAGCAGTGAAGAAGGGGAGCCCATCCAGCGACTGACCTACTTT. This encodes CASSEEGEPIQRLTYF. V and J are TRBV2 and TRBJ1-6; maybe TRBD1 (5 bases). Germline V gives CDR1 SNHLY, CDR2 FYNNEI. The CDR3 covers 16 residues.

V and J are TRBV15 and TRBJ2-2; the D gene is possibly TRBD2 (5 bases). Germline V gene lookup returns CDR1 LNHNV and CDR2 YYDKDF (reference sequence). The CDR3 is made up of 13 amino acids. The V end was cut by 1 base, the J end by 6 bases, with 6 bases between. The CDR3 region is CATSRAGAGELFF. In DNA, the CDR3 is TGTGCCACCAGCAGAGCCGGGGCCGGGGAGCTGTTTTTT.

CDR3 protein: CASSLDRVVGYTF. CDR3 sequence (DNA): TGTGCCAGCAGCCTCGACAGGGTAGTCGGCTACACCTTC. The genes are TRBV12-3 or TRBV12-4 and TRBJ1-2; TRBD1 aligns across 7 bases. CDR3 length: 13 amino acids. Trimming took 6 bases from V and 8 from J; bases not matched to a gene: 9.

The chain recombines TRBV30 with TRBJ1-1; D is uncertain. The germline CDR1 and CDR2 sequences are GTSNPN and SVGIG (reference sequence). The CDR3 loop spans 11 amino acids. Trimming took 2 bases from V and 10 from J, leaving 11 bases between them. In DNA, the CDR3 is TGTGCCTGGAGTAGCTTCCCCGGAGCTTTCTTT. Translation gives CAWSSFPGAFF.